Sequencing of this TCR beta chain was carried out in a study of identifying expanded T cells in peripheral blood. Losses at the gene ends were 1 base for V and 2 bases for J; bases not matched to a gene: 4. Germline V CDR1 and CDR2: LNHDA, SQIVND (reference sequence). The CDR3 loop spans 15 amino acids. TCRdb's copy holds only in-frame clones and misses some; the assay was immunoSEQ multiplex PCR. Counted here are tens of thousands of clones, 88% occurring once; the ten biggest clones make up 15% to 20%. The sequenced material came from blood. This receptor was obtained from a person between 18 and 70 years old in good health. The J gene is TRBJ2-7, the V gene TRBV19, with 8 nucleotides matching TRBD1. The CDR3 DNA follows: TGTGCCAGTAGTATAGTAGGGACAGGAACCTACGAGCAGTACTTC. Translation: CASSIVGTGTYEQYF.